This T cell receptor (beta chain) was identified during a study of blood T cell repertoires in COVID-19. Study information: Researchers got acute and convalescent COVID-19 samples from the United States, Italy and Spain. Sources were T cells, B-cell-depleted T cells, or PBMCs; the material itself was cDNA or gDNA.

In the original processing: Using reference gene primer amplification, nucleated cell counts were estimated. Using immunoSEQ multiplex PCR, the repertoire was profiled, and TCRdb retains in-frame clones only, with some absent. V and J calls and clone size follow that table, whereas D and trimming were derived from the DNA. The sample holds roughly 120,000 clones; approximately 82% are singletons and the top ten take about 2.2%. This sequence originates from a man aged 30-40 years with acute or convalescent COVID-19. The sample consisted of peripheral blood.

The CDR3 bases are TGTGCCAGCAGCCACCCGGGTCAGGGCGGCGAGCAGTACTTC. Its translation is CASSHPGQGGEQYF. The chain employs TRBV7-9 and TRBJ2-7, with a possible D match to TRBD1 (5 bases). V shed 5 bases and J shed 6 bases, with 17 bases lying between them. Germline V gene sequence: CDR1 SEHNR, CDR2 FQNEAQ (reference sequence). This CDR3 is 14 amino acids long.